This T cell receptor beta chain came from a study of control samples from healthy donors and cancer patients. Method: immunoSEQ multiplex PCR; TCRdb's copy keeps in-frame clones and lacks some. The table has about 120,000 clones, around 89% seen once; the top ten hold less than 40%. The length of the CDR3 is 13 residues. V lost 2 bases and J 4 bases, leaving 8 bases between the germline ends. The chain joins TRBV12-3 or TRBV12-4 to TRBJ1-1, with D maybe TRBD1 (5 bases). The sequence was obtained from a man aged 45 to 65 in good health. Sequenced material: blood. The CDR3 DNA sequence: TGTGCCAGCAGTTTATACGGGGGCACTGAAGCTTTCTTT. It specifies CASSLYGGTEAFF.